This TCR beta chain was retrieved from a study of molecular identifiers for immune sequencing clone quantification. This CDR3 spans 17 amino acids. Germline lookup yields CDR1 MDHEN and CDR2 SYDVKM. The V gene end was trimmed by 5 bases and the J gene end by 5 bases; junction bases not matched to a gene: 10. With listed TCR primers and previously described methods, bulk TCR libraries were prepared. One entry per CDR3 protein, called by TCRdb with MiXCR from the PCR reads. The table lists some 88,000 distinct CDR3 sequences, 20% to 25% of them singletons, with more than 1% in the top ten. This TCR came from a human donor in good health. Some libraries in this study had Jurkat cell RNA spiked in. The rearrangement links TRBV28 to TRBJ2-7, with 15 bases identical to TRBD2. The sample taken for sequencing was naive CD8+ T cells from blood, with Jurkat cell RNA spiked in. Subset: FACS-sorted CD8+CD4-CCR7+CD45RA+ naive T cells. The CDR3 DNA reads TGTGCCAGCAGTCCAGGACTAGCGGGAGGGCCTGGCAACGAGCAGTACTTC. This encodes CASSPGLAGGPGNEQYF.